These T cell receptor beta chains were read from a single sample in a study of identical twins. TCRdb redid the calling of the 5' RACE reads with MiXCR, one entry per CDR3 protein. The sample gives under 300,000 distinct CDR3 sequences, around 6.5% of which show up once; more than 14% is in the top ten. The same data also contributed to another study, on T cells expressing NK-cell markers.

The sequenced sample was CD8+ T cells sorted from blood. The receptors originated from a woman under 30 in good health. CDR3s include the opening cysteine and the closing phenylalanine or tryptophan. D genes are given only for firm matches. Clone size is shown for a subset of rows, as once, few, many or a class of expanded clone.

CASSQVGISDTGELFF	TGTGCCAGCAGCCAAGTGGGGATTAGTGACACCGGGGAGCTGTTTTTT	16	NA	TRBV3-1	many	TRBJ2-2
CSARDLGLGTEAFF	TGCAGTGCTAGAGATCTCGGACTGGGCACTGAAGCTTTCTTT	14	NA	TRBV20-1	few	TRBJ1-1
CASSLEGILTQYF	TGTGCCAGCAGCTTAGAGGGGATTCTTACGCAGTATTTT	13	NA	TRBV11-3	NA	TRBJ2-3
CASSYGIQGSDQETQYF	TGTGCCAGCAGCTACGGAATACAGGGTTCGGACCAAGAGACCCAGTACTTC	17	NA	TRBV12-3/TRBV12-4	NA	TRBJ2-5
CASSSHLTQTQYF	TGTGCCAGCAGTTCGCACCTCACACAGACGCAGTATTTT	13	NA	TRBV12-3/TRBV12-4	NA	TRBJ2-3
CASSSLGQGYEQYF	TGTGCCAGCAGCTCCCTCGGACAGGGCTACGAGCAGTACTTC	14	TRBD1	TRBV27	many	TRBJ2-7
CAISEPRGGQGTDTQYF	TGTGCCATCAGTGAGCCCAGGGGGGGTCAGGGCACAGATACGCAGTATTTT	17	NA	TRBV10-3	NA	TRBJ2-3
CAKPGTSGAYEQYF	TGTGCCAAACCCGGGACTAGCGGCGCCTACGAGCAGTACTTC	14	TRBD2	TRBV27	NA	TRBJ2-7
CASSLWTTGELFF	TGTGCCAGCAGCTTGTGGACAACCGGGGAGCTGTTTTTT	13	NA	TRBV5-4	few	TRBJ2-2
CSVSYPGLGGLYEQYF	TGCAGTGTCAGTTATCCCGGACTAGGCGGCCTCTACGAGCAGTACTTC	16	TRBD2	TRBV20-1	few	TRBJ2-7
CASSATLGAGEVDEQYF	TGTGCCAGCAGTGCAACCCTCGGGGCGGGGGAAGTCGACGAGCAGTACTTC	17	TRBD2	TRBV12-3/TRBV12-4	many	TRBJ2-7
CASSPMDGGLDTQYF	TGTGCCAGCTCACCAATGGACGGGGGGCTCGATACGCAGTATTTT	15	NA	TRBV18	few	TRBJ2-3
CASSLVRTSGDNEQFF	TGTGCCAGCAGCTTAGTACGTACTAGCGGCGACAATGAGCAGTTCTTC	16	TRBD2	TRBV7-7	many	TRBJ2-1
CASSYTGPLDGRIWDEQFF	TGTGCCAGCAGTTACACAGGTCCCCTTGACGGGAGAATATGGGATGAGCAGTTCTTC	19	NA	TRBV6-2/TRBV6-3	few	TRBJ2-1
CASSLAGPLSYNEQFF	TGCGCCAGCAGCCTCGCCGGGCCACTCTCCTACAATGAGCAGTTCTTC	16	NA	TRBV5-1	many	TRBJ2-1
CASSVEDRLNTGELFF	TGTGCCAGCAGCGTCGAGGACAGACTCAACACCGGGGAGCTGTTTTTT	16	NA	TRBV7-9	many	TRBJ2-2
CASSSASSPSSYNEQFF	TGTGCCAGCAGCTCTGCTTCTAGTCCTAGCTCCTACAATGAGCAGTTCTTC	17	NA	TRBV11-2	NA	TRBJ2-1
CASSPRLNSYNEQFF	TGTGCCAGCAGCCCTCGACTAAACTCCTACAATGAGCAGTTCTTC	15	NA	TRBV14	many	TRBJ2-1
CASRRDRGRNEKLFF	TGTGCCAGCAGACGAGACAGGGGAAGAAATGAAAAACTGTTTTTT	15	TRBD1	TRBV7-9	many	TRBJ1-4
CASSREGYEQYF	TGTGCCAGCAGCCGGGAGGGCTACGAGCAGTACTTC	12	TRBD2	TRBV7-8	NA	TRBJ2-7
CASSWGDNTGELFF	TGTGCCAGCAGTTGGGGGGACAACACCGGGGAGCTGTTTTTT	14	NA	TRBV27	NA	TRBJ2-2
CASSLTLPLTKNIQYF	TGTGCCAGCAGTCTTACACTGCCTCTGACCAAAAACATTCAGTACTTC	16	NA	TRBV12-3/TRBV12-4	many	TRBJ2-4
CASSLRQGSNQPQHF	TGTGCCAGCAGCTTGAGACAGGGCAGCAATCAGCCCCAGCATTTT	15	TRBD1	TRBV7-8	NA	TRBJ1-5
CASSSIAGITDTQYF	TGTGCCAGCAGCTCCATAGCGGGGATCACAGATACGCAGTATTTT	15	TRBD2	TRBV11-2	many	TRBJ2-3
CSAQPQLAVYNEQFF	TGCAGTGCTCAACCGCAGCTAGCGGTCTACAATGAGCAGTTCTTC	15	TRBD2	TRBV20-1	NA	TRBJ2-1
CASMKDRGFNSYEQYF	TGTGCCAGCATGAAGGACAGGGGGTTCAACAGCTACGAGCAGTACTTC	16	TRBD1	TRBV6-1	few	TRBJ2-7
CASSLSGRGQPQHF	TGTGCCAGCAGTTTGAGTGGGCGAGGTCAGCCCCAGCATTTT	14	NA	TRBV12-3/TRBV12-4	NA	TRBJ1-5
CASRSSGGQETQYF	TGTGCCAGCAGGTCGTCGGGTGGACAAGAGACCCAGTACTTC	14	NA	TRBV7-2	few	TRBJ2-5
CASSHANLFQETQYF	TGTGCCAGCAGCCACGCTAATCTCTTCCAAGAGACCCAGTACTTC	15	NA	TRBV7-9	few	TRBJ2-5
CASSPTGVPYEQYF	TGTGCCAGCAGTCCAACAGGGGTCCCCTACGAGCAGTACTTC	14	TRBD1	TRBV12-3/TRBV12-4	many	TRBJ2-7
CASARAPGQGYREQYF	TGTGCCAGCGCTAGGGCTCCAGGACAGGGGTATCGCGAGCAGTACTTC	16	TRBD1	TRBV6-2/TRBV6-3	NA	TRBJ2-7
CASSYSAREGLYEQFF	TGTGCCAGCAGTTACTCCGCGCGGGAGGGCCTCTATGAGCAGTTCTTC	16	TRBD2	TRBV6-5	many	TRBJ2-1
CASFLLGGQFF	TGCGCCAGCTTTTTATTAGGGGGACAGTTCTTC	11	NA	TRBV10-2	many	TRBJ2-1
CASSFDAGGLVDTGELFF	TGTGCCAGCAGCTTCGATGCGGGAGGGTTAGTTGACACCGGGGAGCTGTTTTTT	18	TRBD2	TRBV7-8	NA	TRBJ2-2
CASSRQMGCGYGYTF	TGTGCCAGCTCACGACAGATGGGGTGCGGCTATGGCTACACCTTC	15	NA	TRBV18	NA	TRBJ1-2
CASSYTGDNYEQYF	TGTGCCAGCAGCTACACCGGGGATAACTACGAGCAGTACTTC	14	NA	TRBV5-4	NA	TRBJ2-7
CASRRAGLYEQYF	TGTGCCAGCAGGAGGGCCGGTCTCTACGAGCAGTACTTC	13	NA	TRBV27	few	TRBJ2-7
CASSSISGQGAYEQYF	TGTGCCAGCAGCTCCATTTCGGGACAGGGTGCCTACGAGCAGTACTTC	16	TRBD1	TRBV7-9	NA	TRBJ2-7
CAWSVGVSGSGEQFF	TGTGCCTGGAGTGTAGGCGTTAGCGGGAGTGGTGAGCAGTTCTTC	15	TRBD2	TRBV30	NA	TRBJ2-1
CATQGQGQRNEQFF	TGTGCCACCCAGGGCCAGGGTCAGCGGAATGAGCAGTTCTTC	14	NA	TRBV10-3	many	TRBJ2-1
CASSLWGSAGNEQFF	TGTGCCAGCAGCTTATGGGGTTCAGCGGGGAATGAGCAGTTCTTC	15	TRBD2	TRBV11-2	NA	TRBJ2-1
CSARGQSYQETQYF	TGCAGTGCTAGGGGACAGTCGTACCAAGAGACCCAGTACTTC	14	TRBD1	TRBV20-1	NA	TRBJ2-5
CASSLVTVYEQYF	TGTGCCAGCAGCTTAGTCACGGTCTACGAGCAGTACTTC	13	NA	TRBV7-9	many	TRBJ2-7
CASSLKGGLASEQYF	TGTGCCAGCAGCTTAAAGGGCGGACTAGCGAGTGAGCAGTACTTC	15	TRBD2	TRBV7-6	many	TRBJ2-7
CASSPMEGLAAYVSSTDTQYF	TGTGCCAGCAGCCCAATGGAGGGACTAGCGGCGTACGTTTCAAGCACAGATACGCAGTATTTT	21	TRBD2	TRBV7-6	few	TRBJ2-3
CASSLKLLSTGELFF	TGTGCCAGCAGCTTAAAACTCTTGAGCACCGGGGAGCTGTTTTTT	15	NA	TRBV7-2	many	TRBJ2-2
CASSQESRDRSPGKQETQYF	TGCGCCAGCAGCCAAGAAAGCCGGGACAGATCCCCCGGGAAGCAAGAGACCCAGTACTTC	20	TRBD1	TRBV4-3	many	TRBJ2-5
CASSPPRYRDGDYEQYF	TGTGCCAGCAGTCCCCCCCGATACAGGGATGGAGACTACGAGCAGTACTTC	17	NA	TRBV6-1	few	TRBJ2-7
CASSFASGGRNEQFF	TGTGCCAGCAGTTTCGCTAGCGGGGGGAGGAATGAGCAGTTCTTC	15	TRBD2	TRBV27	few	TRBJ2-1